This TCR beta chain derives from a study of blood T cell repertoires in COVID-19 (dated by TCRdb to the early 2020s). As for the study more broadly: Samples covering the acute and convalescent phases of COVID-19 were provided by collaborators in the United States, Italy and Spain. Nearly every sample came with metadata listing a de-identified subject ID, COVID-19 status, age in years and sex. The material from the prospective study consisted of cDNA or gDNA derived from T cells, B-cell-depleted T cells, or PBMCs. The samples were drawn from the first 160 participants of the ongoing ImmuneRACE study and from more than 1,000 subjects provided by 6 global collaborators. The dataset comprised deeply sampled blood TCRbeta repertoires from subjects exposed to, actively infected with, or recovered from COVID-19. Where available, HLA class I and class II types were obtained from metadata supplied by the sample provider rather than from assay-based typing. A freely available public database, intended as a resource for researchers studying the immune response to SARS-CoV-2, is where the repertoires were released.

TCRbeta CDR3 regions were amplified from genomic DNA using the immunoSEQ Assay, a bias-controlled multiplex PCR. The original pipeline was this. The number of nucleated cells in each sample was estimated by amplification of reference gene primers within the assay. To quantify the absolute abundance of each unique TCRbeta CDR3 rearrangement, sequence reads were collapsed and filtered. Productive Simpson clonality was computed per sample as the square root of Simpson's diversity index over productive rearrangements. Sourced from immuneACCESS, this table was stored by TCRdb with only in-frame sequences that have V and J called. A share of the clones is absent; for the studies checked, an unresolved V gene accounts for under half, and the remainder has no known explanation. The V and J calls and clone size come from that table; D and trimming were worked out from the DNA. The sample records approximately 50,000 clones, around nine tenths of which are singletons. 3.5% to 5% of the sample is held by the ten biggest clonotypes.

Based on the germline V gene (reference sequence), the CDR1 and CDR2 sequences are GTSNPN and SVGIG. Including cysteine and phenylalanine, the CDR3 has 10 amino acids. CDR3 DNA is the only sequence kept; it has 30 bases, read in frame from the first base. Trimming takes 6 bases off V and 6 bases off J; junction bases not matched to a gene: 2. Overall results and qualifications from the work: How much clinical and demographic metadata was included differed by source and by participant, and the metadata was provided uncurated.

Concerning this clone: Its antigen remains unidentified. Base qualities were left out, and no much larger clone turns up one base away.

Each collaborating institution followed its own protocols to collect whole blood in K2EDTA tubes. For TCRbeta analysis, collaborator samples were shipped as frozen whole blood, as isolated PBMCs, or as DNA extracted from either sample type. Sequencing was carried out using peripheral blood. The rearrangement combines TRBV30 with TRBJ2-7; TRBD1 matches 7 bases in the middle. The sequence was obtained from a human donor in a cohort sampled during active COVID-19. CDR3 loop: CACRQGEQYF. The DNA is as follows: TGTGCCTGCCGACAGGGCGAGCAGTACTTC.